Following are 26 T cell receptor beta chains from one sample sequenced in a study of molecular identifiers for immune sequencing clone quantification. One entry per CDR3 protein, called by TCRdb with MiXCR from the PCR reads. The table records tens of thousands of distinct CDR3 sequences, 21% of them present only once. The specimen sequenced was naive CD8+ T cells from blood, with Jurkat cell RNA spiked in. Stated subset: FACS-sorted CD8+CD4-CCR7+CD45RA+ naive T cells. These receptor sequences come from a human donor in good health. Some libraries in this study had Jurkat cell RNA spiked in.

This clonotype was seen repeatedly, ten times or more. This chain uses TRBV4-1 with TRBJ2-7; D not certain. V was trimmed by 0 bases and J by 4 bases, leaving 7 bases between them. This CDR3 is built from 13 residues. Germline assignment: CDR1 MGHRA and CDR2 YSYEKL. The CDR3 region is CASSQDVGYEQYF. CDR3 nucleotides: TGCGCCAGCAGCCAAGATGTCGGTTACGAGCAGTACTTC.

Remarks on this clonotype: A much larger clone is a single base away; this may be a read error. The gene calls are TRBV2 and TRBJ2-7, with D possibly being TRBD1 or TRBD2 (5 bases each). Germline V lookup: CDR1 SNHLY, CDR2 FYNNEI. The CDR3 has 12 residues. CDR3 amino acids: CASSEGGYEQCF. The CDR3 coding sequence is TGTGCCAGCAGTGAAGGGGGGTACGAGCAGTGCTTC.

This clonotype was counted ten times or more. The chain recombines TRBV7-9 with TRBJ1-4; D gene ambiguous. CDR3 size: 13 residues. Trimming pared 1 base from V and 5 bases from J, leaving 5 bases between. The V gene's germline CDR1 is SEHNR and CDR2 FQNEAQ (reference sequence). The CDR3 is CASSLVPNEKLFF. CDR3 nucleotides: TGTGCCAGCAGCTTAGTCCCCAATGAAAAACTGTTTTTT.

J is TRBJ2-7 and V is TRBV11-2, with D perhaps TRBD1 (6 bases). The length of the CDR3 is 13 residues. V was cut by 7 bases and J by 2 bases, with 12 bases left in between. In germline, CDR1 is SGHAT, CDR2 FQNNGV. DNA of the CDR3: TGTGCCAGCACCCCAGGGGCGCCCTACGAGCAGTACTTC. As protein: CASTPGAPYEQYF.

A few counts support this clonotype. The CDR3 sequence: CASTPWGFDEQFF. CDR3 coding DNA: TGTGCCAGCACCCCTTGGGGGTTCGATGAGCAGTTCTTC. V usage is TRBV5-6 and J usage is TRBJ2-1, with D perhaps assigned TRBD1 or TRBD2 (5 bases each). The CDR3 has 13 residues. Looked up from germline, CDR1 is SGHDT and CDR2 is YYEEEE. The germline V and J ends were trimmed by 6 bases and 8 bases, with 15 bases remaining between them.

This clonotype was detected only a few times. This sequence joins TRBV6-6 and TRBJ2-6, with D hard to call. The CDR3 contains 12 residues. Trimming removed 10 bases from V and 0 bases from J, with 4 bases in between. Germline values: CDR1 MNHNY, CDR2 SVGAGI (reference sequence). CDR3 amino acids: CATFSGANVLTF. The DNA of the CDR3 is TGTGCCACCTTCTCTGGGGCCAACGTCCTGACTTTC.

This sequence joins TRBV27 and TRBJ2-3; tentative D call: TRBD2 (7 bases). The CDR3 contains 16 residues. Germline values: CDR1 MNHEY, CDR2 SMNVEV (reference sequence). V was cut by 5 bases and J by 1 base, with 16 bases left in between. The CDR3, as DNA: TGTGCCAGCAGTCCGGTGGCGGGGGCTGGCACAGATACGCAGTATTTT. It is translated as CASSPVAGAGTDTQYF.

CDR3 bases: TGTGCCAGCAGTCGGAGCGCGTACAGGAACGAGCAGTACTTC. Amino acids: CASSRSAYRNEQYF. This chain connects TRBV7-9 to TRBJ2-7, with D possibly being TRBD1 (5 bases). This CDR3 is built from 14 residues. Trimming removed 6 bases from V and 5 bases from J, with 17 bases in between. The germline CDR1 and CDR2 sequences are SEHNR and FQNEAQ (reference sequence).

In the case of this clonotype: A much larger clone is a single base away; this may be a read error. The V call is TRBV15, the J call TRBJ2-5; 9 bases fit TRBD1. This CDR3 region has 17 residues. CDR1 is LNHNV and CDR2 is YYDKDF in the germline V gene (reference sequence). The trim removed 1 base at V and 3 bases at J, leaving 9 bases unmatched. The CDR3 loop is CATSRARTGAGEETQYF. CDR3 DNA: TGTGCCACCAGCAGAGCACGGACAGGGGCTGGTGAAGAGACCCAGTACTTC.

This clonotype was counted ten times or more. V and J are TRBV20-1 and TRBJ2-7; D unclear. This CDR3 comprises 17 residues. Germline V gives CDR1 DFQATT, CDR2 SNEGSKA (reference sequence). Trimming pared 3 bases from V and 2 bases from J, leaving 23 bases between. Here the CDR3 DNA reads TGCAGTGCTAGTGCCGCGGAGTGGGTAGCTGACCCCTACGAGCAGTACTTC. This sequence encodes CSASAAEWVADPYEQYF.

This clonotype was seen many times. The chain has TRBV7-6 and TRBJ2-3; the match to TRBD2 covers 12 bases. The CDR3 totals 16 residues. Per the germline V gene, CDR1 is SGHVS and CDR2 is FNYEAQ. V was clipped by 5 bases and J by 5 bases; unmatched bases: 8. CDR3 coding DNA: TGTGCCAGCAGCCCCTGGCTAGCGGGAGGGGGAGATACGCAGTATTTT. Encoded protein: CASSPWLAGGGDTQYF.

Of note for this clonotype: This sequence may be a read error, since a much larger clone differs from it by one base. The V and J genes are TRBV27 and TRBJ2-1; TRBD1 agrees at 11 bases. Germline-derived CDR1 and CDR2 are MNHEY and SMNVEV (reference sequence). J lost 10 bases, V lost 5 bases, and 4 bases had no gene match. The CDR3 sequence is 13 residues long. CDR3 in DNA: TGTGCCAGCAGTGTGGGACAGGGGGGCGAGCAGTTCTTC. Translating it yields CASSVGQGGEQFF.

This clonotype was picked up a small number of times. The gene calls are TRBV7-9 and TRBJ2-1; 8 bases match TRBD2. Looked up from germline, CDR1 is SEHNR and CDR2 is FQNEAQ (reference sequence). Unmatched junction bases numbered 7, after V lost 6 bases and J lost 3 bases. CDR3 size: 15 residues. This CDR3 is CASRGIAGNYNEQFF. The CDR3 DNA reads TGTGCCAGCAGAGGAATAGCGGGGAACTACAATGAGCAGTTCTTC.

CDR3 sequence: CAISTGGSGTQETQYF. The DNA for the CDR3 is TGTGCCATCAGTACCGGTGGTAGCGGGACCCAAGAGACCCAGTACTTC. This chain uses TRBV10-3 with TRBJ2-5; TRBD2 matches 8 bases. This CDR3 is built from 16 residues. Germline lookup yields CDR1 ENHRY and CDR2 SYGVKD. V was clipped by 5 bases and J by 1 base; unmatched bases: 9.

A remark on this clonotype: This may come from a read error, since a much larger clone is one base off. This likely comes from a read error, as the CDR3 has no conserved phenylalanine or tryptophan at its end. The gene calls are TRBV2 and TRBJ1-1; 7 positions agree with TRBD1. V gave up 6 bases and J gave up 6 bases; unmatched junction bases: 1. Germline assignment: CDR1 SNHLY and CDR2 FYNNEI. This CDR3 is 11 amino acids long. DNA for the CDR3: TGTGCCAGCAGGACAGGGCCTGAAGCTTTCTCT. Its translation is CASRTGPEAFS.

This clonotype was seen at least ten times. The CDR3 coding sequence is TGCAGCGTTGAGACAGGGGGGGGGTACGAGCAGTACTTC. It is translated as CSVETGGGYEQYF. V usage is TRBV29-1 and J usage is TRBJ2-7; 9 bases line up with TRBD1. The germline CDR1 and CDR2 sequences are SQVTM and ANQGSEA. The CDR3 contains 13 residues. V lost 3 bases, J lost 4 bases, and 4 bases stayed unmatched.

This clonotype was recorded at least ten times. The CDR3 DNA sequence: TGCAGTGCTAGAGAGACAGGGGGCATCGATCAGCCCCAGCATTTT. It yields the protein CSARETGGIDQPQHF. V and J are TRBV20-1 and TRBJ1-5; 10 nucleotides match TRBD1. Germline assignment: CDR1 DFQATT and CDR2 SNEGSKA (reference sequence). CDR3 size: 15 residues. With 0 bases clipped from V and 5 bases from J, the junction kept 4 bases outside the gene matches.

Remarks on this clonotype: It may be a read error: a sequence one base away is much more abundant. The J gene is TRBJ2-5, the V gene TRBV7-7; D unresolved. This CDR3 region has 15 residues. The germline V gene has CDR1 SSHAT and CDR2 FNYEAQ (reference sequence). This CDR3 reads CAGSLIVTGQETQYF. CDR3 nucleotide sequence: TGTGCCGGCAGCTTAATTGTCACGGGTCAAGAGACCCAGTACTTC.

The chain recombines TRBV7-6 with TRBJ2-1; D unresolved. Trimming took 5 bases from V and 7 from J, leaving 12 bases between them. This CDR3 is built from 13 residues. The V gene's germline CDR1 is SGHVS and CDR2 FNYEAQ. In DNA form, the CDR3 reads TGTGCCAGCAGCACACGTTCTGCGAATGAGCAGTTCTTC. It specifies CASSTRSANEQFF.

This clonotype was recorded many times. The chain links TRBV10-3 to TRBJ1-3, with D maybe TRBD1 (5 bases). This CDR3 is 14 amino acids long. The germline V gene has CDR1 ENHRY and CDR2 SYGVKD. V was cut by 8 bases and J by 4 bases, with 15 bases left in between. CDR3 nucleotides: TGTGCCATCGGTCCCAGGGTGAACGGAAACACCATATATTTT. Translating gives CAIGPRVNGNTIYF.

CDR3 nucleotide sequence: TGTGCCAGCGGCCTAGGACAACATAGCACAGATACGCAGTATTTT. Protein: CASGLGQHSTDTQYF. The gene calls are TRBV5-4 and TRBJ2-3, with a weak D call TRBD1 (5 bases). Trimming cost V 7 bases and J 0 bases, with 15 bases left between them. This CDR3 spans 15 amino acids. The germline gives CDR1 SGHNT, CDR2 YYREEE (reference sequence).

This clonotype was seen repeatedly, ten times or more. The chain employs TRBV28 and TRBJ2-3; maybe TRBD2 (5 bases). Germline CDR1 is MDHEN and CDR2 is SYDVKM. CDR3 length: 15 amino acids. With 6 bases removed from V and 3 bases from J, the gap between germline ends came to 16 bases. The CDR3 region has the DNA TGTGCCAGCAGGACCTCAAGGGAGAGTACAGATACGCAGTATTTT. It yields the protein CASRTSRESTDTQYF.

In regard to this clonotype: This CDR3 is missing its conserved last phenylalanine or tryptophan, likely due to a read error. The chain links TRBV19 to TRBJ2-1; 10 nucleotides agree with TRBD2. Germline assignment: CDR1 LNHDA and CDR2 SQIVND (reference sequence). After removal of 10 bases from V and 1 base from J, the junction contained 1 base not matched to a gene. The CDR3 consists of 13 residues. CDR3 DNA sequence: TGTGCCACTAGCGGGAGTTCCTACAATGAGCAGTTCCTC. This sequence encodes CATSGSSYNEQFL.

This clonotype was picked up many times. The chain joins TRBV4-1 to TRBJ2-7, with D unresolved. Trimming stripped 2 bases from V and 3 bases from J, with 8 bases between. CDR3 length: 13 amino acids. Germline CDR1 MGHRA, CDR2 YSYEKL. The CDR3 protein is CASSQMSDYEQYF. The CDR3 DNA reads as TGCGCCAGCAGCCAAATGTCCGACTACGAGCAGTACTTC.

Comment on this clonotype: Germline is not matched at one junction end, which may reflect a read error. The V call is TRBV5-3, the J call TRBJ1-1; possibly TRBD1 for D (5 bases). TRBV5-3 qualifies as an ORF whose function is uncertain. The CDR3 is made up of 14 amino acids. The CDR3 is CASSLTGLNTEAFF. The CDR3 bases are TGTGCCAGCAGCTTGACGGGGCTGAACACTGAAGCTTTCTTT.

This clonotype was counted only a few times. The gene calls are TRBV11-2 and TRBJ2-1, with unresolved D. Per the germline V gene, CDR1 is SGHAT and CDR2 is FQNNGV. V lost 2 bases and J 1 base, leaving 12 bases between the germline ends. The CDR3 contains 16 residues. CDR3 in amino acids: CASSLSRVGSYNEQFF. The CDR3 bases are TGTGCCAGCAGCTTAAGTCGGGTTGGGTCCTACAATGAGCAGTTCTTC. The full variable domain, completed using reference TRBV11-2 and TRBJ2-1, is EAGVAQSPRYKIIEKRQSVAFWCNPISGHATLYWYQQILGQGPKLLIQFQNNGVVDDSQLPKDRFSAERLKGVDSTLKIQPAKLEDSAVYLCASSLSRVGSYNEQFFGPGTRLTVL.